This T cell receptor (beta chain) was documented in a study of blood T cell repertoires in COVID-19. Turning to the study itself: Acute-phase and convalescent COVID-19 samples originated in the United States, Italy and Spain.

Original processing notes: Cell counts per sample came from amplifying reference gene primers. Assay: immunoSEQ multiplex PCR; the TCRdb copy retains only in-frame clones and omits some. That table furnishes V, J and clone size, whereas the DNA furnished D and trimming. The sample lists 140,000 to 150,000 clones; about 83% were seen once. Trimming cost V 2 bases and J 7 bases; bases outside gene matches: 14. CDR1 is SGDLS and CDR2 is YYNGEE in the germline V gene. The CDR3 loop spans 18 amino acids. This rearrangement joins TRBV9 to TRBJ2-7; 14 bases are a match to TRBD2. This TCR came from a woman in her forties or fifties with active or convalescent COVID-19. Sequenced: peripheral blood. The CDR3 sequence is CASSVSPGLAGEVGEQYF. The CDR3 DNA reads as TGTGCCAGCAGCGTTTCACCGGGACTAGCGGGAGAAGTGGGGGAGCAGTACTTC. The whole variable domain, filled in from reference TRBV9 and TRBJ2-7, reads DSGVTQTPKHLITATGQRVTLRCSPRSGDLSVYWYQQSLDQGLQFLIQYYNGEERAKGNILERFSAQQFPDLHSELNLSSLELGDSALYFCASSVSPGLAGEVGEQYFGPGTRLTVT.